This T cell receptor beta chain was captured in a study of CD8 T cells in Susac syndrome (dated by TCRdb to about 2019). In the study overall: Of the Susac syndrome patients who were sequenced, eight or nine were in clinical remission while more than five had clinically active disease. At blood withdrawal, Susac syndrome patients were either therapy-naive, taking corticosteroids (in some cases with IVIg as well), or taking IVIg alone. Whether CD8+ T cell activation and differentiation in Susac syndrome was antigen driven was tested using repertoire sequencing. Study-level results and caveats: The number of individuals in the TCR sequencing and HLA analysis was acknowledged as relatively small. The CD4+ T cell repertoire of patients with Susac syndrome showed no detectable clonal expansion.

Peripheral blood CD8+ and CD4+ T cells from healthy donors, Susac syndrome patients and multiple sclerosis patients were profiled using high-throughput TCR beta sequencing. Susac syndrome patients met recently defined diagnostic criteria for definite or probable disease. Bulk CD8+ and CD4+ T cells were purified by magnetic negative isolation, while CD8+ TEMRA cells were enriched using FACS. Blood was collected in EDTA tubes and processed within 24 hours, with PBMCs isolated through density gradient centrifugation. PBMCs destined for TCR sequencing were cryopreserved in liquid nitrogen and later thawed in a 37 °C water bath. The sorted or isolated CD4+, CD8+ and CD8+ TEMRA cells reached a purity of at least 90%. The CDR3 goes from the cysteine to the phenylalanine over 13 residues. Of the read, only the CDR3 DNA is kept; its 39 bases are in frame from base 1. CDR1 and CDR2 were assigned from the germline V gene (reference sequence) as SEHNR and FQNEAQ. Trimming at the junction amounts to 5 bases on V and 3 bases on J, and the germline ends lie 10 bases apart.

This clonotype was recorded only once. Its antigen target is currently unknown. Base qualities are not provided; no much larger clone lies one nucleotide away. A single read counts as weak evidence. RNA was extracted using the RNeasy kit, and 0.5 to 1 microgram was reverse transcribed with random hexamers. The immunoSEQ multiplex PCR assay, covering 54 Vbeta and 13 Jbeta segments, was used to amplify TCR beta CDR3 regions. Bias from PCR amplification was corrected by using a synthetic template baseline for primer optimization and for computational correction. On the study's bioinformatics: Reads were annotated to V, D and J genes according to IMGT and were analyzed with immunoSEQ Analyzer, with only productive sequences retained. To calculate clonality, Shannon entropy was normalized by log2 of the number of productive unique sequences and then subtracted from one. Public and private clones were assessed among the 100 most prevalent clones of each patient and control. A clone was defined as Susac-specific if it was absent from the healthy and MS cohorts, from over a thousand published viral clones and from other ImmuneACCESS disease sequences. Through fastp at Q25 and MiXCR, TCRdb rebuilt clones from the public reads, retaining in-frame beta chains. Rows are unified per CDR3 protein, each entry keeping the most common DNA and genes. It is TCRdb's table, rather than the study itself, that gives the V and J calls and clone size. Counted in this sample were approximately 190,000 distinct CDR3 sequences; approximately 96% of them appeared once. The ten largest clones capture 0.09% to 0.1% of the sample.

The chain couples TRBV7-9 to TRBJ2-5; TRBD2 could be the D gene, as 5 bases match. This clonotype was obtained from a human donor with Susac syndrome. Sequences were obtained from CD4+ T cells from PBMCs. The CDR3 sequence is CASSRGEKETQYF. The sequence in DNA is TGTGCCAGCAGCCGGGGTGAGAAAGAGACCCAGTACTTC.